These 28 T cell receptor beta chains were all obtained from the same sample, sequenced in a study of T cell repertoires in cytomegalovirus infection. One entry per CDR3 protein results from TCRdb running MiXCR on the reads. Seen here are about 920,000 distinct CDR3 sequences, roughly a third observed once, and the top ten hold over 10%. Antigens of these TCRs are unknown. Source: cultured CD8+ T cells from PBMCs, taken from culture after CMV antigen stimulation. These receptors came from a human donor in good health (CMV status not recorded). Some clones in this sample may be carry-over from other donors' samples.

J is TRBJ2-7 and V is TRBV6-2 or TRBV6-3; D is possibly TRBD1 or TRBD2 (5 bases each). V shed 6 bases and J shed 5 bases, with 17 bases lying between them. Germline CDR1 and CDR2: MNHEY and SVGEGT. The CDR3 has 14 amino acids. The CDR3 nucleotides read TGTGCCAGCAGCTCCGTGACAGCGGTGAACGAGCAGTACGTC. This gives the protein CASSSVTAVNEQYV.

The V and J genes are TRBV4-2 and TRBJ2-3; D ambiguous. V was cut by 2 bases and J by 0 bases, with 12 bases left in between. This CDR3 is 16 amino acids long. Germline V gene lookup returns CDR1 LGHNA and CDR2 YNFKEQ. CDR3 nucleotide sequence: TGTGCCAGCAGCCAAATCTCCAGGTCCAGCACAGATACGCAGTATTTT. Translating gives CASSQISRSSTDTQYF.

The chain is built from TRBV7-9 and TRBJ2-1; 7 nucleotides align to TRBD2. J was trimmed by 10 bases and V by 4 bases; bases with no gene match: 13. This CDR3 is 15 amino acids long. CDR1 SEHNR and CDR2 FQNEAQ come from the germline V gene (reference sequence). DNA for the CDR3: TGTGCCAGCAGCTCCCTCCCTGGACTAGGAGGGGAGCAGTTCTTC. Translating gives CASSSLPGLGGEQFF.

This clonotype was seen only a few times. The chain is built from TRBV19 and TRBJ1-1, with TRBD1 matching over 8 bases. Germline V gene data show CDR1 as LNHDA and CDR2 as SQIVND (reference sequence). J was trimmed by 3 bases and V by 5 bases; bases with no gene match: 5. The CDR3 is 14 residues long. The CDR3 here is CASSSGTGYTEAFF. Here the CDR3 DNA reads TGTGCCAGTAGTTCGGGGACAGGATACACTGAAGCTTTCTTT.

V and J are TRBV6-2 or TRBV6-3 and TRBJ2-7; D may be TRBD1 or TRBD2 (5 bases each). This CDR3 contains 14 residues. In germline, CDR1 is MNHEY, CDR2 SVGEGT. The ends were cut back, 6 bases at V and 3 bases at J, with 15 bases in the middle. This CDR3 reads CASRDDSRDYEQYV. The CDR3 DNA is TGTGCCAGCAGGGACGACAGTCGGGACTACGAGCAGTACGTC.

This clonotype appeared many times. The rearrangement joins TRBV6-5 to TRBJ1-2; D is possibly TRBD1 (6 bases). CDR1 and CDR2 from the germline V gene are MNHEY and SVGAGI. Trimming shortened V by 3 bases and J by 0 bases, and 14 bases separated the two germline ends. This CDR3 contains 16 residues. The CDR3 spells CASSYGMDSPNYGYTF. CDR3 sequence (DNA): TGTGCCAGCAGTTATGGGATGGACAGCCCTAACTATGGCTACACCTTC.

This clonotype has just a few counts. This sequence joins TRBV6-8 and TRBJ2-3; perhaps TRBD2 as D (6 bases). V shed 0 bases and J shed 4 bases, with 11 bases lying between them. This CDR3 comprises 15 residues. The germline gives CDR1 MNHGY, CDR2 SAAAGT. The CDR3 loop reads CASSYSGGVADTQYF. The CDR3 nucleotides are TGTGCCAGCAGTTACTCCGGCGGGGTAGCAGATACGCAGTATTTT.

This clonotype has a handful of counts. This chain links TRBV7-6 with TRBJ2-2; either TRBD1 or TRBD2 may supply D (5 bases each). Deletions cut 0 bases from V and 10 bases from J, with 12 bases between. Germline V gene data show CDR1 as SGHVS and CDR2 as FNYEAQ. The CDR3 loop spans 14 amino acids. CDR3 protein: CASSLAGPGTELFF. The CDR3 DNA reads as TGTGCCAGCAGCTTAGCGGGACCGGGGACGGAGCTGTTTTTT. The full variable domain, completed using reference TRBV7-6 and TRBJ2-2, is GAGVSQSPRYKVTKRGQDVALRCDPISGHVSLYWYRQALGQGPEFLTYFNYEAQQDKSGLPNDRFSAERPEGSISTLTIQRTEQRDSAMYRCASSLAGPGTELFFGEGSRLTVL.

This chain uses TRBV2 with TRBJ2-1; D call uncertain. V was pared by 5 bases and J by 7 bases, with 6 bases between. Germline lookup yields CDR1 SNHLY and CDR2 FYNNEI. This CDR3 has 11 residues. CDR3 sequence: CASSNPNEQFF. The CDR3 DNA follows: TGTGCCAGCAGTAACCCGAATGAGCAGTTCTTC.

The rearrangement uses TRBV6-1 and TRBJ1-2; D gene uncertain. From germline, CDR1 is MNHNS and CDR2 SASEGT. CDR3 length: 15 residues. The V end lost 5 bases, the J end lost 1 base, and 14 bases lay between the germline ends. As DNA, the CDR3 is TGTGCCAGCAGTTATGTTCCGGGCAGTAACTATGGCTACACCTTC. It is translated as CASSYVPGSNYGYTF.

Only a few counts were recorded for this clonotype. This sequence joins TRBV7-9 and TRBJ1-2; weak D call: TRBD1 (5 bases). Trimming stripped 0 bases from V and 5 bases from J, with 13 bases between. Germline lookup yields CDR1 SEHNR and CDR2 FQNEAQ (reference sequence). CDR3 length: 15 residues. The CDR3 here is CASSLASQGGYGYTF. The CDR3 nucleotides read TGTGCCAGCAGCTTAGCGTCTCAGGGAGGGTATGGCTACACCTTC. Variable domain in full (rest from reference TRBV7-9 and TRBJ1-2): DTGVSQNPRHKITKRGQNVTFRCDPISEHNRLYWYRQTLGQGPEFLTYFQNEAQLEKSRLLSDRFSAERPKGSFSTLEIQRTEQGDSAMYLCASSLASQGGYGYTFGSGTRLTVV.

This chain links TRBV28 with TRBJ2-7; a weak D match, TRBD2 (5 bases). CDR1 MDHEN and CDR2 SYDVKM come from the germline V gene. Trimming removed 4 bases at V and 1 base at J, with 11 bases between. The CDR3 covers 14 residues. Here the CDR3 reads CASSSTDWSYEQYV. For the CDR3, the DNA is TGTGCCAGCAGTTCCACGGACTGGTCCTACGAGCAGTACGTC.

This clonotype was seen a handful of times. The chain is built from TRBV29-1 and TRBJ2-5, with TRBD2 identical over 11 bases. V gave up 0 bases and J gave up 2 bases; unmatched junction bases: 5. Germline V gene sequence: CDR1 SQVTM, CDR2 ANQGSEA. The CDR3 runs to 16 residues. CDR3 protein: CSVEDLSSGGQETQYF. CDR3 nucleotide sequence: TGCAGCGTTGAAGATCTCTCTAGCGGGGGGCAAGAGACCCAGTACTTC.

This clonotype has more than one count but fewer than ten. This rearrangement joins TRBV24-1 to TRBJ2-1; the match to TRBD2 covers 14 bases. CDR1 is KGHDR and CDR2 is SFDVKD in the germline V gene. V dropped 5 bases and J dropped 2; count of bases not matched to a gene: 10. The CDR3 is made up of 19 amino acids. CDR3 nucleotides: TGTGCCACCAGTGGTCCGGGACTAGCGGGGGCCGAAACCTACAATGAGCAGTTCTTC. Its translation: CATSGPGLAGAETYNEQFF.

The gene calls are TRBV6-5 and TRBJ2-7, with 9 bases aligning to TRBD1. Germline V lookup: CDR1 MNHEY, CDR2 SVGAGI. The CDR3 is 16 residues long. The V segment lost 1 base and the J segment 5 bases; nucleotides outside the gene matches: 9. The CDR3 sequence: CASSYFSWTGDHEQYF. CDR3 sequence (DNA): TGTGCCAGCAGTTACTTCTCATGGACAGGGGACCACGAGCAGTACTTC.

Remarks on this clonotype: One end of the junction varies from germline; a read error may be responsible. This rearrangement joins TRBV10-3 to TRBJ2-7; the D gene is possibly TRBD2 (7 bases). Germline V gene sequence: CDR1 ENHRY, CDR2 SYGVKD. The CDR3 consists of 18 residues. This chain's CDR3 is CANSESKVGIRGAEEQYF. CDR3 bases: TGTGCCAACAGTGAGTCGAAGGTTGGGATCCGGGGGGCGGAGGAGCAGTACTTC.

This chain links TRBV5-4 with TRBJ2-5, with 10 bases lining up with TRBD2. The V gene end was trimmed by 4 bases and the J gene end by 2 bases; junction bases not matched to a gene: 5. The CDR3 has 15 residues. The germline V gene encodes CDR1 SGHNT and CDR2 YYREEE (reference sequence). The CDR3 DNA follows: TGTGCCAGCAGCGGCTCACTAGCGGGGCAAGAGACCCAGTACTTC. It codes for CASSGSLAGQETQYF.

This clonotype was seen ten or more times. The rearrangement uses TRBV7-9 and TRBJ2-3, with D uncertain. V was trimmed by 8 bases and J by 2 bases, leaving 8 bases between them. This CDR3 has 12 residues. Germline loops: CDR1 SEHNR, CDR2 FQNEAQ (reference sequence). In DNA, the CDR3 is TGTGCCAGCCGCCCCACCACAGATACGCAGTATTTT. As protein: CASRPTTDTQYF.

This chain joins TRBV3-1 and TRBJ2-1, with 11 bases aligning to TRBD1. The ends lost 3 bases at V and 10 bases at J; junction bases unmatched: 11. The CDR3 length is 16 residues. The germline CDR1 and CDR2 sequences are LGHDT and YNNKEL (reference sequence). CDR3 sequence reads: CASSHTPGTGGREQFF. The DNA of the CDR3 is TGTGCCAGCAGCCATACCCCCGGGACAGGGGGTCGGGAGCAGTTCTTC.

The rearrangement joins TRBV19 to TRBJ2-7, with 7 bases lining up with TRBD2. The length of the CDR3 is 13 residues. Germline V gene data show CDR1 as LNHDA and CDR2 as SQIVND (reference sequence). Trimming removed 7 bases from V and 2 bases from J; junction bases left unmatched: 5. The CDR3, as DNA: TGTGCCAGTACCGGGACTAAGACCTACGAGCAGTACTTC. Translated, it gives CASTGTKTYEQYF.

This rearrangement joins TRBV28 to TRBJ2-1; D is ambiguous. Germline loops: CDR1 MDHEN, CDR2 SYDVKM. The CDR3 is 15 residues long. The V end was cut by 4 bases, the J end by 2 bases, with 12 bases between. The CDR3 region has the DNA TGTGCCAGCAGTTCTGACATCGGAACCTACAATGAGCAGTTCTTC. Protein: CASSSDIGTYNEQFF.

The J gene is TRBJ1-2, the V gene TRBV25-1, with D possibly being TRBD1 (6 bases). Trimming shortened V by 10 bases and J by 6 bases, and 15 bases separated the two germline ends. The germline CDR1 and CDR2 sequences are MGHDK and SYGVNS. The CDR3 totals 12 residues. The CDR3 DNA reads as TGTGCCACCAGGGGAAGAGGAAATGGCTACACCTTC. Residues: CATRGRGNGYTF.

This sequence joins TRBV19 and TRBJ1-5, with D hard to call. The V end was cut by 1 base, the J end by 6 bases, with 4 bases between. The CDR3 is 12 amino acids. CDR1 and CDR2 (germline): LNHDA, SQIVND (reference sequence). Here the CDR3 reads CASSIGAQPQHF. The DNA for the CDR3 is TGTGCCAGTAGTATAGGAGCTCAGCCCCAGCATTTT.

Here the CDR3 DNA reads TGCAGCGTTGAAGATGGAGACCGGGCCTCCTACGAGCAGTACTTC. Its protein is CSVEDGDRASYEQYF. The V call is TRBV29-1, the J call TRBJ2-7; D not certain. V was shortened by 0 bases and J by 0 bases, with 12 bases between the two germline ends. The V gene's germline CDR1 is SQVTM and CDR2 ANQGSEA. The CDR3 totals 15 residues.

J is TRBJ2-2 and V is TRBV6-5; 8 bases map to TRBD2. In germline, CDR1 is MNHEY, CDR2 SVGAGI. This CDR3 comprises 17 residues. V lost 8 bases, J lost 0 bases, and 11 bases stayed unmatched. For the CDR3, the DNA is TGTGCCAGCGACCCGAGCGGGGGAATCGCGAACACCGGGGAGCTGTTTTTT. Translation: CASDPSGGIANTGELFF.

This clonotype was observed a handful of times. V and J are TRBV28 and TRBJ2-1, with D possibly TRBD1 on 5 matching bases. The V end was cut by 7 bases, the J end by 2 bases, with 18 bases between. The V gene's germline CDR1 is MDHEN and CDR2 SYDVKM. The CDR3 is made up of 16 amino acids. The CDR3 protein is CASTPYVAGPYNEQFF. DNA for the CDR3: TGTGCCAGCACCCCCTATGTGGCAGGGCCCTACAATGAGCAGTTCTTC.

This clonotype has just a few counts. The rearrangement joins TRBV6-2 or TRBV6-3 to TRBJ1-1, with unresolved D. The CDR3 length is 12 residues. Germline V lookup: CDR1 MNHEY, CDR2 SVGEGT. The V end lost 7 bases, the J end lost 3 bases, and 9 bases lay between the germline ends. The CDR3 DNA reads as TGTGCCAGCACCTCGGACTACACTGAAGCTTTCTTT. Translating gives CASTSDYTEAFF.

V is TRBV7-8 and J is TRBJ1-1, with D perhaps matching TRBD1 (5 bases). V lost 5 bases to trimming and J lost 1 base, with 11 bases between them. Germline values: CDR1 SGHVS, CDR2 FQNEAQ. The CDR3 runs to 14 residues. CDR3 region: CASSDGGGNTEAFF. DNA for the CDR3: TGTGCCAGCAGCGACGGTGGGGGGAACACTGAAGCTTTCTTT. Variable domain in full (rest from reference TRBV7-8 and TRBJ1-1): GAGVSQSPRYKVAKRGQDVALRCDPISGHVSLFWYQQALGQGPEFLTYFQNEAQLDKSGLPSDRFFAERPEGSVSTLKIQRTQQEDSAVYLCASSDGGGNTEAFFGQGTRLTVV.